Listed here are 24 T cell receptor beta chains from one sample, sequenced in a study of blood T cells in healthy people across ages. A second PCR, run for roughly 7 to 12 cycles, used a sample-barcoded 5' primer plus a J-beta primer mix. Via MiXCR, TCRdb re-called the 5' RACE reads, giving one row per CDR3 protein. The table shows 1 million or so distinct CDR3 sequences, with under 30% occurring only once. These same data were also listed under a study on T cells of mothers and their children.

The source material was blood. These receptors were collected from a girl aged 2 to 10 in good health.

V is TRBV6-1 and J is TRBJ2-1; 13 bases agree with TRBD2. V was clipped by 6 bases and J by 15 bases; unmatched bases: 11. Germline V CDR1 and CDR2: MNHNS, SASEGT. The CDR3 has 14 residues. The CDR3 DNA is TGTGCCAGCAGAGCTGGACTAGCGGGAGTCACCGGGTTCTTC. This codes for CASRAGLAGVTGFF.

The rearrangement uses TRBV29-1 and TRBJ2-5, with no clear D. CDR3 length equals 14 residues. Trimming took off 1 base at V and 4 bases at J, with 13 bases between the two ends. CDR1 and CDR2 (germline): SQVTM, ANQGSEA. The CDR3 reads CSVEGDNGGETQYF. DNA of the CDR3: TGCAGCGTTGAAGGAGACAACGGCGGAGAGACCCAGTACTTC.

This clonotype has more than one count but fewer than ten. The chain has TRBV9 and TRBJ2-5; the D call may be TRBD1 or TRBD2 (5 bases each). The J call may be faulty, since TRBJ2-7 better matches the DNA end. The V gene's germline CDR1 is SGDLS and CDR2 YYNGEE. The CDR3 consists of 18 residues. The CDR3 DNA follows: TGTGCCAGCAGCGGTAGAAAAGGGCCGGGACGGGTATCCTACGAGCAGTACTTC. Protein product: CASSGRKGPGRVSYEQYF.

This clonotype was observed a few times. This rearrangement joins TRBV7-3 to TRBJ2-5; tentatively, D is TRBD1 (6 bases). This CDR3 comprises 16 residues. V dropped 1 base and J dropped 5 bases, with 17 bases sitting between them. Germline V lookup: CDR1 SGHTA, CDR2 FQGTGA. DNA for the CDR3: TGTGCCAGCAGCTTAATTGGGGGCTCCTCCGGGGAGACCCAGTACTTC. As protein: CASSLIGGSSGETQYF.

The gene calls are TRBV29-1 and TRBJ1-1; the D gene is possibly TRBD1 (6 bases). Germline CDR1 SQVTM, CDR2 ANQGSEA. The V end was cut by 7 bases, the J end by 0 bases, with 12 bases between. The CDR3 is 13 amino acids. The CDR3 sequence: CSAADSLNTEAFF. The DNA of the CDR3 is TGCAGCGCTGCGGACAGTCTGAACACTGAAGCTTTCTTT.

This clonotype was seen ten or more times. The CDR3 region has the DNA TGTGCCAGCAGCTTTTCAGGTGAGCAGTTCTTC. Protein: CASSFSGEQFF. V gene TRBV28 combines with J gene TRBJ2-1; D is ambiguous. CDR3 length: 11 residues. Germline loops: CDR1 MDHEN, CDR2 SYDVKM. V lost 6 bases, J lost 9 bases, and 9 bases lay in between.

J is TRBJ2-2 and V is TRBV5-4; no firm D call. CDR3 size: 14 residues. The V and J ends lost 1 base and 7 bases respectively, with 11 bases between them. Germline V gives CDR1 SGHNT, CDR2 YYREEE (reference sequence). The CDR3 nucleotides are TGTGCCAGCAGCTTGTTCAGCGTGGTCGGGGAGCTGTTTTTT. Protein product: CASSLFSVVGELFF.

The chain recombines TRBV7-8 with TRBJ2-3; 12 positions match TRBD2. The V segment lost 5 bases and the J segment 6 bases; nucleotides outside the gene matches: 9. Germline-derived CDR1 and CDR2 are SGHVS and FQNEAQ. CDR3 length: 16 residues. The DNA of the CDR3 is TGTGCCAGCAGCCCCTACTCTCTAGCGGGAGGGGATACGCAGTATTTT. Protein sequence: CASSPYSLAGGDTQYF.

The rearrangement joins TRBV11-2 to TRBJ2-7; D gene ambiguous. The CDR3 has 16 amino acids. Germline V CDR1 and CDR2: SGHAT, FQNNGV. V was cut by 5 bases and J by 5 bases, with 22 bases left in between. The DNA of the CDR3 is TGTGCCAGCAGCCAACATAGGACGGGTAGCCTGAACGAGCAGTACTTC. Translating it yields CASSQHRTGSLNEQYF.

This clonotype was counted only a few times. The V call is TRBV29-1, the J call TRBJ2-5, with D maybe TRBD1 (6 bases). The end of the DNA aligns better with TRBJ2-7, so the J call may be wrong. CDR1 and CDR2 (germline): SQVTM, ANQGSEA. The CDR3 runs 13 residues. DNA of the CDR3: TGCAGCGTTGAAGGACAGGATAACTACGAGCAGTACTTC. As protein: CSVEGQDNYEQYF.

In its sample, this clonotype was seen a few times. This rearrangement joins TRBV24-1 to TRBJ1-2, with no clear D. V dropped 0 bases and J dropped 7 bases, with 8 bases sitting between them. Germline lookup yields CDR1 KGHDR and CDR2 SFDVKD. The CDR3 extends over 13 amino acids. The CDR3 sequence: CATSDLGWFGYTF. For the CDR3, the DNA is TGTGCCACCAGTGATTTGGGGTGGTTTGGCTACACCTTC.

The V call is TRBV6-1, the J call TRBJ2-5, with 7 positions matching TRBD2. The J call could be wrong; TRBJ2-7 is a better fit for the DNA end. The CDR3 extends over 18 amino acids. Germline V gene lookup returns CDR1 MNHNS and CDR2 SASEGT. The chain's CDR3 is CASSEALSGGISNYEQYF. The CDR3 nucleotides are TGTGCCAGCAGTGAGGCCCTTTCCGGGGGGATCTCTAACTACGAGCAGTACTTC.

This chain connects TRBV5-1 to TRBJ2-5; the D is unclear. Germline-derived CDR1 and CDR2 are SGHRS and YFSETQ. The CDR3 runs to 14 residues. V dropped 1 base and J dropped 0 bases, with 7 bases sitting between them. For the CDR3, the DNA is TGCGCCAGCAGCTTGTACAGTGACCAAGAGACCCAGTACTTC. It codes for CASSLYSDQETQYF.

The chain uses TRBV20-1 and TRBJ2-1; a possible D gene is TRBD1 (6 bases). Between the trimmed V and J ends, which lost 1 base and 14 bases, there was a span of 30 bases. This CDR3 spans 17 amino acids. Looked up from germline, CDR1 is DFQATT and CDR2 is SNEGSKA (reference sequence). The CDR3 sequence is CSARGKHGQSGAPKKFF. The DNA for the CDR3 is TGCAGTGCTAGAGGAAAACATGGACAGTCTGGGGCCCCGAAAAAGTTCTTC.

This clonotype was observed once. V is TRBV20-1 and J is TRBJ2-5; D may be TRBD1 (5 bases). V was clipped by 0 bases and J by 5 bases, with 25 bases between them. The V gene's germline CDR1 is DFQATT and CDR2 SNEGSKA (reference sequence). The CDR3 extends over 18 amino acids. The CDR3 loop reads CSARDLTVARGSRETQYF. CDR3 in DNA: TGCAGTGCTAGAGATCTGACGGTAGCAAGGGGCTCAAGGGAGACCCAGTACTTC.

The chain combines TRBV28 with TRBJ2-7; 9 nucleotides match TRBD2. The CDR3 consists of 14 residues. The germline V gene has CDR1 MDHEN and CDR2 SYDVKM. V shed 2 bases and J 2 bases; nucleotides not matched to a gene: 1. The CDR3 bases are TGTGCCAGCAGTTTAGTAGCGGGGGCCTACGAGCAGTACTTC. It translates to CASSLVAGAYEQYF.

In this sample, this clonotype turned up a few times. The chain has TRBV9 and TRBJ1-1; no definite D call. Germline CDR1 is SGDLS and CDR2 is YYNGEE. V lost 2 bases and J lost 6, with 17 bases in between. This CDR3 comprises 15 residues. This CDR3 reads CASSVSSWGSAEAFF. In DNA, the CDR3 is TGTGCCAGCAGCGTTTCATCATGGGGATCGGCTGAAGCTTTCTTT.

The rearrangement uses TRBV28 and TRBJ2-6, with 7 positions matching TRBD2. CDR1 is MDHEN, CDR2 SYDVKM, per germline. J was trimmed by 1 base and V by 6 bases; bases with no gene match: 12. CDR3 length: 18 amino acids. The DNA of the CDR3 is TGTGCCAGCAGCCCGACGGGGGGAATCGTTTCTGGGGCCAACGTCCTGACTTTC. As protein: CASSPTGGIVSGANVLTF.

Only a few counts were recorded for this clonotype. This chain uses TRBV14 with TRBJ1-4; D gene ambiguous. Trimming removed 1 base at V and 10 bases at J, with 13 bases between. From germline, CDR1 is SGHDN and CDR2 FVKESK. The CDR3 has 14 residues. CDR3 sequence: CASSQGSLVGKLFF. The CDR3 DNA sequence: TGTGCCAGCAGCCAAGGGAGTTTGGTTGGAAAACTGTTTTTT. Full variable domain (rest looked up from reference TRBV14 and TRBJ1-4): EAGVTQFPSHSVIEKGQTVTLRCDPISGHDNLYWYRRVMGKEIKFLLHFVKESKQDESGMPNNRFLAERTGGTYSTLKVQPAELEDSGVYFCASSQGSLVGKLFFGSGTQLSVL.

This rearrangement joins TRBV12-3 or TRBV12-4 to TRBJ1-6; no reliable D call. This CDR3 spans 14 amino acids. V lost 7 bases, J lost 9 bases, and 16 bases lay in between. The CDR3 region is CASTMGLDPSPLHF. The CDR3 DNA reads as TGTGCCAGCACCATGGGCCTAGACCCTTCACCCCTCCACTTT.

V is TRBV7-2 and J is TRBJ2-3; 16 nucleotides align to TRBD2. The germline gives CDR1 SGHTA, CDR2 FQGNSA. The trim removed 5 bases at V and 8 bases at J, leaving 19 bases unmatched. The CDR3 has 20 amino acids. DNA of the CDR3: TGTGCCAGCAGCCTTTTTCCTCCGGGACTAGCGGGGGGGGTCGGAGGTACGCAGTATTTT. Its translation: CASSLFPPGLAGGVGGTQYF.

This sequence joins TRBV6-1 and TRBJ1-4; possibly TRBD1 for D (6 bases). CDR3 length equals 13 residues. Deletions cut 10 bases from V and 6 bases from J, with 15 bases between. The germline V gene has CDR1 MNHNS and CDR2 SASEGT. The CDR3 here is CAIRDAGDEKLFF. The CDR3 DNA is TGTGCCATCAGGGACGCAGGGGATGAAAAACTGTTTTTT.

The chain combines TRBV9 with TRBJ2-5; 7 nucleotides align to TRBD1. The CDR3 runs to 14 residues. After removal of 3 bases from V and 1 base from J, the junction contained 3 bases not matched to a gene. Germline V gene lookup returns CDR1 SGDLS and CDR2 YYNGEE. This chain's CDR3 is CASSGGQSQETQYF. The CDR3 region has the DNA TGTGCCAGCAGCGGGGGACAGAGCCAAGAGACCCAGTACTTC.

CDR3 nucleotides: TGCAGTGCTAGAGAGATCCGGACACATACGCAGTATTTT. Translating gives CSAREIRTHTQYF. The chain joins TRBV20-1 to TRBJ2-3, with a tentative D call TRBD1 (5 bases). This CDR3 is built from 13 residues. With 0 bases removed from V and 7 bases from J, the gap between germline ends came to 11 bases. Germline V gives CDR1 DFQATT, CDR2 SNEGSKA (reference sequence).